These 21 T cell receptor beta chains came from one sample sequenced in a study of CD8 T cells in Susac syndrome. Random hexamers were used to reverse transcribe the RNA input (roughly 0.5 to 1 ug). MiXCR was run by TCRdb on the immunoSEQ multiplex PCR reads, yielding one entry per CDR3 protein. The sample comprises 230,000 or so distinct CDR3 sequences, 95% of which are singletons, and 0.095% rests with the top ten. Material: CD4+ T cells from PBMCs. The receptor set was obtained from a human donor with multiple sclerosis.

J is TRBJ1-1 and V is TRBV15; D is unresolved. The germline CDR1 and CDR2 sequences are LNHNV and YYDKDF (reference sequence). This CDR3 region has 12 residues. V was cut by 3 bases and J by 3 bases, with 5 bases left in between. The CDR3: CATSRPYTEAFF. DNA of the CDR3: TGTGCCACCAGCAGGCCGTACACTGAAGCTTTCTTT.

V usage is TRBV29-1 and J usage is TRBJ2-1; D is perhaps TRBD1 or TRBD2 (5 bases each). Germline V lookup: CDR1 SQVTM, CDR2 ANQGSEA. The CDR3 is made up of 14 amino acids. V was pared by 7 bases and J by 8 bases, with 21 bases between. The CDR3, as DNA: TGCAGCGCCGAAAGGGGAGTTGGAGTAGATGAGCAGTTCTTC. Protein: CSAERGVGVDEQFF.

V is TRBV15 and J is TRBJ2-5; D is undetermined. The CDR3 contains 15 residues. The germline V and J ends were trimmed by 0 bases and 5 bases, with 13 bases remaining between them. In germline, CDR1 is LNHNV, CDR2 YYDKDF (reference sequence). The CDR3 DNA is TGTGCCACCAGCAGAGAAAGGATAGGGCCCGAGACCCAGTACTTC. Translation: CATSRERIGPETQYF.

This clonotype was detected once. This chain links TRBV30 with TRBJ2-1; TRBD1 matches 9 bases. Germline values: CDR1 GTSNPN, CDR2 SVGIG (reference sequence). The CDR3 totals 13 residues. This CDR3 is CARGTGPYNEQFF. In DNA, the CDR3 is TGTGCTCGGGGGACAGGGCCGTACAATGAGCAGTTCTTC.

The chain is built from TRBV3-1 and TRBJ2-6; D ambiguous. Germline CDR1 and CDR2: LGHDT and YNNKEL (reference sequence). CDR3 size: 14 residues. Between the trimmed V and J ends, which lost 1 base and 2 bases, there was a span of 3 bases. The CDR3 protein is CASSQGAGANVLTF. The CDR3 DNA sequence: TGTGCCAGCAGCCAAGGGGCTGGGGCCAACGTCCTGACTTTC.

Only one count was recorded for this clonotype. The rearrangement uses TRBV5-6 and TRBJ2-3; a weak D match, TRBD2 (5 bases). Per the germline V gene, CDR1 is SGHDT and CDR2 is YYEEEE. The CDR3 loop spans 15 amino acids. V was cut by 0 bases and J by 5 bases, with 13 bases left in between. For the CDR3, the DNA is TGTGCCAGCAGCTTGGTTGGGAGAGTTCGAGATACGCAGTATTTT. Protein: CASSLVGRVRDTQYF.

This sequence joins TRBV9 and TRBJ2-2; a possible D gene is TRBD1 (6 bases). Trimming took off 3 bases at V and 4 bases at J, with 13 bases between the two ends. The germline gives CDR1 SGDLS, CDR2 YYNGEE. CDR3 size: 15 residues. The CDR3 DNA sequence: TGTGCCAGCAGCGGCCCTGGACAGATCACCGGGGAGCTGTTTTTT. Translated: CASSGPGQITGELFF.

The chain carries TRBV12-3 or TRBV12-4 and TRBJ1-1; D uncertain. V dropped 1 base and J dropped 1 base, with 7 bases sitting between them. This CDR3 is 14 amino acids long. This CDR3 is CASSLGEPNTEAFF. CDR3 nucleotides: TGTGCCAGCAGTTTAGGCGAGCCGAACACTGAAGCTTTCTTT.

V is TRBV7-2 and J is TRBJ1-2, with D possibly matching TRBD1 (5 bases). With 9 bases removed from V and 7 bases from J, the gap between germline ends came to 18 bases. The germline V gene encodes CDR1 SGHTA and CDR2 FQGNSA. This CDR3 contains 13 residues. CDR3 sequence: CARGVGYMSGYTF. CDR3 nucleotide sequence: TGTGCCAGAGGGGTGGGGTATATGAGTGGCTACACCTTC. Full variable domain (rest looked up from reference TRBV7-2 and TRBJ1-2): GAGVSQSPSNKVTEKGKDVELRCDPISGHTALYWYRQSLGQGLEFLIYFQGNSAPDKSGLPSDRFSAERTGGSVSTLTIQRTQQEDSAVYLCARGVGYMSGYTFGSGTRLTVV.

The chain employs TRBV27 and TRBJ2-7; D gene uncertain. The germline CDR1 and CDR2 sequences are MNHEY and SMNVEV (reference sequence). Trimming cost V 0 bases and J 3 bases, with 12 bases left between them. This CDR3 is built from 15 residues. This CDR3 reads CASSLSGIKDYEQYF. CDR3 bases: TGTGCCAGCAGTTTATCGGGTATAAAAGACTACGAGCAGTACTTC.

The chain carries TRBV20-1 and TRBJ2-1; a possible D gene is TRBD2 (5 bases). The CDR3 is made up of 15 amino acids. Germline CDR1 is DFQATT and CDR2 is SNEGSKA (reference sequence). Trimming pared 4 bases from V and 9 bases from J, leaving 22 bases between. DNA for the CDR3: TGCAGTGCTACCCCCCTCCGCCGGACGAGCGGTGAGCAGTTCTTC. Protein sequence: CSATPLRRTSGEQFF.

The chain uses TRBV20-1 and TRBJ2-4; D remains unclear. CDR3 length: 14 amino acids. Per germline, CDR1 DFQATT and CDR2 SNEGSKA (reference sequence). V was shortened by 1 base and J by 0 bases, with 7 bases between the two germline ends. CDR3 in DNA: TGCAGTGCTAGAGTCAGCTTAGCCAAAAACATTCAGTACTTC. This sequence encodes CSARVSLAKNIQYF.

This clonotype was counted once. CDR3: CASSSVAGNQGSYEQYF. The CDR3 coding sequence is TGTGCCAGCAGTTCGGTAGCGGGTAACCAGGGCTCCTACGAGCAGTACTTC. V gene TRBV28 combines with J gene TRBJ2-7; TRBD2 matches 7 bases. The CDR3 has 17 amino acids. The V gene's germline CDR1 is MDHEN and CDR2 SYDVKM. With 4 bases clipped from V and 0 bases from J, the junction kept 12 bases outside the gene matches.

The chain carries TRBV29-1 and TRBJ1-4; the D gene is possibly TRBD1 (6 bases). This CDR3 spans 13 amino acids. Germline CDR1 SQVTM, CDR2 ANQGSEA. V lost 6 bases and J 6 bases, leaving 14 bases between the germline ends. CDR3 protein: CSVFPQGYEKLFF. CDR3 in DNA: TGCAGCGTCTTCCCTCAGGGGTATGAAAAACTGTTTTTT.

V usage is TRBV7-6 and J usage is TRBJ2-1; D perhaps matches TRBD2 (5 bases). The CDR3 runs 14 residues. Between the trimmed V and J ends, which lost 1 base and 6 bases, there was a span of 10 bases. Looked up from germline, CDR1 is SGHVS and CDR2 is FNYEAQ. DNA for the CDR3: TGTGCCAGCAGCTTAGGCGTTCTAGCCAATGAGCAGTTCTTC. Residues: CASSLGVLANEQFF.

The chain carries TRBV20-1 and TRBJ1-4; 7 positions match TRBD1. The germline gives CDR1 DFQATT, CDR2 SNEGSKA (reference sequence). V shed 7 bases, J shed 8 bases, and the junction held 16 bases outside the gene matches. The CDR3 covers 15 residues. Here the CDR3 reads CSVSVGDRVGEKLFF. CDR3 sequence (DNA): TGCAGTGTATCTGTCGGAGACAGGGTGGGCGAAAAACTGTTTTTT.

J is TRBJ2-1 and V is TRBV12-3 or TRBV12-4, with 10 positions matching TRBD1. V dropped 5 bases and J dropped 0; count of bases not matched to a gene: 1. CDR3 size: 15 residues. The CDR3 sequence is CASSRTGGSYNEQFF. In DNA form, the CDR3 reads TGTGCCAGCAGTAGGACAGGGGGCTCCTACAATGAGCAGTTCTTC.

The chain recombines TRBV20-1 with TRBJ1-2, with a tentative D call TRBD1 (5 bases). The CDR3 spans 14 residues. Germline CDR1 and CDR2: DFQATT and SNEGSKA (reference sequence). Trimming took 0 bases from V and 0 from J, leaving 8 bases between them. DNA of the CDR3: TGCAGTGCTAGAGATCTGGGGGCTAACTATGGCTACACCTTC. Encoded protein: CSARDLGANYGYTF.

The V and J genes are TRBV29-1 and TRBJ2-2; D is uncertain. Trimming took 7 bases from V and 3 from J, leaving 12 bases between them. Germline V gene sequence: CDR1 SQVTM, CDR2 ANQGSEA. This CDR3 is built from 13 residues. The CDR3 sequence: CSGQNSYTGELFF. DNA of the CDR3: TGCAGCGGTCAGAACAGTTACACCGGGGAGCTGTTTTTT.

The chain's CDR3 is CASRSQRIESPLHF. The CDR3 nucleotides are TGTGCCAGTAGATCACAAAGGATCGAGTCACCCCTCCACTTT. This chain links TRBV19 with TRBJ1-6; D is unclear. CDR3 length equals 14 residues. V was trimmed by 6 bases and J by 10 bases, leaving 16 bases between them. CDR1 is LNHDA and CDR2 is SQIVND in the germline V gene (reference sequence).

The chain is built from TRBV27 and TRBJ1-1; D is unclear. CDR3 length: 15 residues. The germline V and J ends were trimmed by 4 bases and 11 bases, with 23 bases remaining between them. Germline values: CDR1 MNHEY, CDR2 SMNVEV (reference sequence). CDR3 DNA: TGTGCCAGCAGTTCCACCCTGTCAGAGCCGGTGGCGGCTTTCTTT. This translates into CASSSTLSEPVAAFF.